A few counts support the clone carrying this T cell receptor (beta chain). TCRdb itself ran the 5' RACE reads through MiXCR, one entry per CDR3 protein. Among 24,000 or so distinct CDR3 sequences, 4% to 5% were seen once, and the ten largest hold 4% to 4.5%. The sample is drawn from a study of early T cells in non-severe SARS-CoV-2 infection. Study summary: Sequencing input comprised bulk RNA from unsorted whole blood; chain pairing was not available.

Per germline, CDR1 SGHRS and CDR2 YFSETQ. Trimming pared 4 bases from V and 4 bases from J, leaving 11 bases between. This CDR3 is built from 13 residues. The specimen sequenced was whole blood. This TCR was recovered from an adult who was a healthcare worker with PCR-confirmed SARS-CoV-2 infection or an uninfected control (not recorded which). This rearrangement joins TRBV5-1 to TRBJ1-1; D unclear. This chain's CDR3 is CASSLDMGTEAFF. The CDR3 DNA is TGCGCCAGCAGCCTCGACATGGGCACTGAAGCTTTCTTT.